The clone carrying this T cell receptor beta chain was observed once. Antigen: not known. As defined, naive CD8 cells were CD45RO-negative and positively selected for CCR7, with terminally differentiated effector memory CD45RA+ cells excluded. This specimen comes from a study of shared clonotypes between healthy human individuals. General observations from the study: Donor clonotype sharing was expected to depend on sequencing depth. Since donors were few, the genetic and exposure-history diversity represented was limited.

Some clones are missing from TCRdb's copy, which holds only in-frame ones; the method was immunoSEQ multiplex PCR. The table includes roughly 2,000,000 clones, approximately 94% detected once. The TCR originated in a man aged 18 to 29 in good health. What was sequenced was naive CD8+ T cells sorted from blood.

The CDR3 protein is CASSQDWASTGELFF. DNA of the CDR3: TGCGCCAGCAGCCAAGATTGGGCTTCCACCGGGGAGCTGTTTTTT. The gene calls are TRBV4-3 and TRBJ2-2; D gene uncertain. The CDR3 runs to 15 residues. V dropped 0 bases and J dropped 4 bases, with 9 bases sitting between them. Germline V gene lookup returns CDR1 LGHNA and CDR2 YSLEER.